The TCR beta chain described here comes from a study of cytomegalovirus exposure and HLA in healthy donors. The wider study: It was reported in a later analysis that the same platform had been used for the 120 validation repertoires as for the approximately 730 first-cohort repertoires.

This table comes from immunoSEQ multiplex PCR, and its TCRdb copy is limited to in-frame clones, with some not included. The profile covers over 150,000 clones, with roughly 90% appearing a single time and around 24% taken by the ten largest. Germline V gene sequence: CDR1 LNHNV, CDR2 YYDKDF (reference sequence). The CDR3 sequence is 17 residues long. V was shortened by 0 bases and J by 0 bases, with 14 bases between the two germline ends. Worth noting for this clone: No antigen is known for it.

The donors were members of the roughly 130-subject validation cohort (separate from the approximately 670-subject first cohort). Study-wide points: Cytomegalovirus association was assigned to about 150 TCR beta chains. A few chains linked to CMV were shown in vitro to be specific for CMV antigens.

J is TRBJ1-1 and V is TRBV15; D not resolved. This clonotype was obtained from a man younger than 35 in good health and CMV-seropositive. Material for sequencing was PBMCs. The CDR3 sequence: CATSRDQVLRLNTEAFF. The CDR3 DNA reads TGTGCCACCAGCAGAGATCAGGTGCTGAGACTGAACACTGAAGCTTTCTTT. Full variable domain (missing parts from reference TRBV15 and TRBJ1-1): DAMVIQNPRYQVTQFGKPVTLSCSQTLNHNVMYWYQQKSSQAPKLLFHYYDKDFNNEADTPDNFQSRRPNTSFCFLDIRSPGLGDTAMYLCATSRDQVLRLNTEAFFGQGTRLTVV.